This T cell receptor beta chain was sequenced for a study of human T cells and chemical hapten exposure. The CDR3 runs 15 residues. V lost 2 bases to trimming and J lost 6 bases; unmatched junction nucleotides: 0. Germline lookup yields CDR1 MNHEY and CDR2 SMNVEV (reference sequence). Time point noted: pre-sensitization, week 0. Treatment: therapeutic diphenylcyclopropenone sensitization with weekly scalp DPC. TCRdb processed the RACE reads anew with MiXCR; each CDR3 protein has one entry. The sample shows about 92,000 distinct CDR3 sequences, 8% to 10% of them seen only once. The material was whole blood, obtained in connection with sensitization to the hapten diphenylcyclopropenone (DPC). This TCR was sampled from a woman in her thirties or forties with alopecia areata. Some clones in this sample may be carry-over from other donors' samples. V usage is TRBV27 and J usage is TRBJ1-6; 11 nucleotides agree with TRBD1. The CDR3 coding sequence is TGTGCCAGCAGTTTAGGGACAGGGGGTAATTCACCCCTCCACTTT. This encodes CASSLGTGGNSPLHF.